This record looks at one TCR beta chain sequence and its context. Its specificity is unknown. The data belong to a study of cytomegalovirus exposure and HLA in healthy donors. At the level of the study: A previous analysis identified around 120 million unique TCR beta sequences derived from around 200 million T cells. Findings of the study overall: Sequencing likely generated an artifact that appeared as a cluster of highly shared sequence variants. Earlier findings revealed that most TCR beta V segments proved productive either about 87% or about 30% of the time. The classifier reportedly diagnosed cytomegalovirus status with high sensitivity and specificity.

The V and J ends lost 7 bases and 4 bases respectively, with 10 bases between them. CDR1 and CDR2 (germline): SGHNT, YENEEA. The length of the CDR3 is 13 residues. The PCR made use of 60 Vbeta and 13 Jbeta primers. Assay: immunoSEQ multiplex PCR; the TCRdb copy retains only in-frame clones and omits some. The sample contains 150,000 to 200,000 clones, 75% to 80% of which appear only once. Material for sequencing was PBMCs. The clonotype comes from a woman aged 40 to 50 in good health and CMV-seropositive. V is TRBV11-3 and J is TRBJ2-2, with D possibly matching TRBD2 (7 bases). DNA of the CDR3: TGTGCCAGCATGGGAGGGGGCACCGGGGAGCTGTTTTTT. This gives the protein CASMGGGTGELFF.